The 16 T cell receptor beta chains presented below share a single source sample, sequenced in a study of human T cells and chemical hapten exposure. A single record per CDR3 protein comes from TCRdb applying MiXCR to the RACE reads. The repertoire holds about 98,000 distinct CDR3 sequences, with approximately 10% as singletons. Time point indicated: pre-sensitization, week 0. Treatment of the sample: therapeutic diphenylcyclopropenone sensitization with weekly scalp DPC. The starting material was whole blood, obtained in connection with sensitization to the hapten diphenylcyclopropenone (DPC). The receptors come from a woman aged 55 to 70 with alopecia areata. Some clones in this sample may be carry-over from other donors' samples.

This clonotype has ten or more counts. The genes are TRBV18 and TRBJ2-7; unclear D gene. The CDR3 spans 14 residues. From germline, CDR1 is KGHSH and CDR2 LQKENI. Deletions cut 3 bases from V and 3 bases from J, with 12 bases between. The DNA for the CDR3 is TGTGCCAGCTCACCGTCGACCGCGAACTACGAGCAGTACTTC. It codes for CASSPSTANYEQYF.

This clonotype was detected many times. The chain combines TRBV5-1 with TRBJ2-7, with D perhaps TRBD2 (5 bases). In germline, CDR1 is SGHRS, CDR2 YFSETQ. The CDR3 sequence is 13 residues long. Trimming cost V 1 base and J 2 bases, with 7 bases left between them. The CDR3 reads CASSLPEAYEQYF. CDR3 nucleotides: TGCGCCAGCAGCTTGCCGGAGGCCTACGAGCAGTACTTC.

This clonotype was counted ten times or more. The CDR3 loop is CASSSGYQYNEQFF. CDR3 DNA: TGTGCCAGCAGTTCGGGATACCAGTACAATGAGCAGTTCTTC. J is TRBJ2-1 and V is TRBV6-6, with D perhaps TRBD2 (5 bases). This CDR3 contains 14 residues. Germline CDR1 and CDR2: MNHNY and SVGAGI (reference sequence). With 4 bases removed from V and 4 bases from J, the gap between germline ends came to 11 bases.

The V call is TRBV30, the J call TRBJ2-5; 10 bases are a match to TRBD2. V lost 5 bases and J lost 4; bases outside the gene matches: 7. From germline, CDR1 is GTSNPN and CDR2 SVGIG (reference sequence). The CDR3 contains 14 residues. The CDR3 here is CAWAVAGGSETQYF. The CDR3 DNA reads as TGTGCCTGGGCGGTAGCGGGGGGCTCAGAGACCCAGTACTTC.

This clonotype has only a few counts. This rearrangement joins TRBV3-1 to TRBJ1-2; 9 nucleotides agree with TRBD1. The germline CDR1 and CDR2 sequences are LGHDT and YNNKEL (reference sequence). The CDR3 length is 14 residues. J gave up 7 bases and V 6 bases, and 9 bases lay outside the gene matches. CDR3 bases: TGTGCCAGCAGTCGAGAACAGGGGGCTGGTGGCTACACCTTC. Encoded protein: CASSREQGAGGYTF.

A few counts support this clonotype. V and J are TRBV6-5 and TRBJ1-2; D is unclear. The CDR3 runs 15 residues. Germline CDR1 reads MNHEY; CDR2 reads SVGAGI. V lost 0 bases and J lost 8, with 16 bases in between. The CDR3 sequence: CASSYSSVYSVGYTF. The CDR3 DNA sequence: TGTGCCAGCAGTTACTCGTCGGTTTACAGCGTCGGCTACACCTTC.

The rearrangement joins TRBV13 to TRBJ2-1; 7 positions match TRBD1. V lost 3 bases, J lost 9 bases, and 8 bases stayed unmatched. In germline, CDR1 is PRHDT, CDR2 FYEKMQ (reference sequence). The CDR3 length is 14 residues. In DNA, the CDR3 is TGTGCCAGCAGCTTTTTAAGAGACAGGGCTGAGCAGTTCTTC. Translation gives CASSFLRDRAEQFF. Drawing the rest from reference TRBV13 and TRBJ2-1, the complete variable domain is AAGVIQSPRHLIKEKRETATLKCYPIPRHDTVYWYQQGPGQDPQFLISFYEKMQSDKGSIPDRFSAQQFSDYHSELNMSSLELGDSALYFCASSFLRDRAEQFFGPGTRLTVL.

V and J are TRBV12-3 or TRBV12-4 and TRBJ1-2; D unclear. Trimming took off 4 bases at V and 4 bases at J, with 13 bases between the two ends. The CDR3 totals 14 residues. The CDR3 DNA reads TGTGCCAGCAGTTCCGACGGCGGACCCTATGGCTACACCTTC. It encodes CASSSDGGPYGYTF.

This clonotype was seen a few times. The DNA of the CDR3 is TGTGCCAGCAGCGGCCGGCAACCTAACTATGGCTACACCTTC. Translation: CASSGRQPNYGYTF. J is TRBJ1-2 and V is TRBV7-2; no clear D gene. Germline values: CDR1 SGHTA, CDR2 FQGNSA. The CDR3 length is 14 residues. With 5 bases removed from V and 0 bases from J, the gap between germline ends came to 10 bases.

This chain connects TRBV10-3 to TRBJ2-1, with 10 bases that match TRBD1. V dropped 11 bases and J dropped 7; count of bases not matched to a gene: 11. The CDR3 contains 14 residues. Germline CDR1 reads ENHRY; CDR2 reads SYGVKD. The CDR3 sequence is CASNSGTGVNEQFF. In DNA, the CDR3 is TGTGCCTCCAACTCAGGGACAGGGGTAAATGAGCAGTTCTTC.

The genes are TRBV5-1 and TRBJ1-1; possible D gene TRBD1, 6 bases. V was pared by 4 bases and J by 2 bases, with 12 bases between. CDR1 and CDR2 from the germline V gene are SGHRS and YFSETQ. There are 14 residues in the CDR3. The CDR3 bases are TGCGCCAGCAGCCCCGGGACACCCAACACTGAAGCTTTCTTT. This encodes CASSPGTPNTEAFF.

This clonotype was recorded many times. This chain uses TRBV24-1 with TRBJ2-1; D unresolved. Germline V gene sequence: CDR1 KGHDR, CDR2 SFDVKD. The V end lost 9 bases, the J end lost 4 bases, and 12 bases lay between the germline ends. CDR3 length equals 13 residues. In DNA form, the CDR3 reads TGTGCCACCGGTACGTCAGATTACAATGAGCAGTTCTTC. Its translation: CATGTSDYNEQFF.

There are many counts of this clonotype. The chain combines TRBV3-1 with TRBJ1-6; D is uncertain. The CDR3 loop spans 15 amino acids. CDR1 LGHDT and CDR2 YNNKEL come from the germline V gene (reference sequence). V lost 1 base and J 7 bases, leaving 11 bases between the germline ends. CDR3: CASSQGGSRNSPLHF. The CDR3 DNA reads TGTGCCAGCAGCCAAGGGGGATCGCGAAATTCACCCCTCCACTTT.

CDR3 sequence (DNA): TGTGCCAGCAGCCACACAGGTCCGGGGACCCAGTACTTC. It yields the protein CASSHTGPGTQYF. The rearrangement uses TRBV11-3 and TRBJ2-5, with a weak D call TRBD1 (5 bases). The germline V and J ends were trimmed by 5 bases and 7 bases, with 14 bases remaining between them. Germline-derived CDR1 and CDR2 are SGHNT and YENEEA. The CDR3 consists of 13 residues.

This clonotype was counted ten times or more. This chain joins TRBV6-5 and TRBJ2-2, with D maybe TRBD1 (5 bases). Between the trimmed V and J ends, which lost 1 base and 5 bases, there was a span of 11 bases. This CDR3 has 15 residues. Germline-derived CDR1 and CDR2 are MNHEY and SVGAGI. In DNA form, the CDR3 reads TGTGCCAGCAGTTACTGGGGCCGAAGTACCGGGGAGCTGTTTTTT. Translating gives CASSYWGRSTGELFF.

This clonotype was counted between two and nine times. The chain has TRBV18 and TRBJ2-7, with TRBD1 identical over 8 bases. Germline loops: CDR1 KGHSH, CDR2 LQKENI. Trimming removed 2 bases from V and 2 bases from J; junction bases left unmatched: 8. The CDR3 is 16 residues long. CDR3 in DNA: TGTGCCAGCTCACCATTCTCTGGGACAGGCCCCTACGAGCAGTACTTC. Translation: CASSPFSGTGPYEQYF.